This is a list of T cell receptor beta chains from one sample in a study of cytomegalovirus exposure and HLA in healthy donors. Sequencing used immunoSEQ multiplex PCR; TCRdb keeps in-frame clones, though not all of them. The sample shows some 71,000 clones, over 90% of them seen only once. The sequencing sample was made of PBMCs. The receptors here all came from a woman younger than 30 in good health and CMV-seronegative. CDR3s include the opening cysteine and the closing phenylalanine or tryptophan. The D gene is left open where the match is weak. Expanded clones get a size class; other rows say once, few or many, or leave the size out.

j_gene	abundance	v_gene	d_gene	CDR3nt	CDR3aa
TRBJ2-6	-	TRBV4-1	-	TGCGCCAGCAGCCAAGATCCGGGGGCTGGGGCCAACGTCCTGACTTTC	CASSQDPGAGANVLTF
TRBJ1-5	-	TRBV15	TRBD1	TGTGCCACCAGCAGGGCCGTCGGGACAGGGGAGTGGAGCAATCAGCCCCAGCATTTT	CATSRAVGTGEWSNQPQHF
TRBJ2-2	-	TRBV29-1	-	TGCAGCGTTATTGAGACAGGGACTTACACCGGGGAGCTGTTTTTT	CSVIETGTYTGELFF
TRBJ2-1	-	TRBV9	-	TGTGCCAGCAGCGTAGGTCGCCTCAACACCAATGAGCAGTTCTTC	CASSVGRLNTNEQFF
TRBJ2-7	few	TRBV29-1	TRBD1	TGCAGCGTTGTGATTCGACAGGGCGGCTCCTACGAGCAGTACTTC	CSVVIRQGGSYEQYF
TRBJ1-1	-	TRBV6-5	-	TGTGCCAGCAGTTCACAGGCAATGAACACTGAAGCTTTCTTT	CASSSQAMNTEAFF
TRBJ2-1	-	TRBV5-1	TRBD2	TGCGCCAGCAGCTTGGGGGATAGCGGGGGGTACAATGAGCAGTTCTTC	CASSLGDSGGYNEQFF
TRBJ2-1	once	TRBV9	-	TGTGCCAGCAGCGTAGAAAGCGGGTCCTACAATGAGCAGTTCTTC	CASSVESGSYNEQFF
TRBJ1-5	-	TRBV6-1	TRBD1	TGTGCCAGCAGCACAGGGGGGGGGAATCAGCCCCAGCATTTT	CASSTGGGNQPQHF
TRBJ2-5	-	TRBV27	TRBD1	TGTGCCAGCAGTCCCCGGGACAGGGGAAAGACCCAGTACTTC	CASSPRDRGKTQYF
TRBJ1-5	-	TRBV2	-	TGTGCCAGCAGCCAGCCCGGGTTTTATAGCAATCAGCCCCAGCATTTT	CASSQPGFYSNQPQHF
TRBJ2-7	-	TRBV2	TRBD2	TGTGCCAGCAGTGCTAGCGGGTCCTACGAGCAGTACTTC	CASSASGSYEQYF
TRBJ2-7	-	TRBV19	-	TGTGCCAGTAGTATCGACGCAGGGGTCTACGAGCAGTACTTC	CASSIDAGVYEQYF
TRBJ2-7	few	TRBV6-1	-	TGTGCCAGCACTAGGACATGGGTCTTTGGCGAGCAGTACTTC	CASTRTWVFGEQYF
TRBJ2-6	-	TRBV7-9	TRBD2	TGTGCCAGCAGCTCAGGGACTAGCGGGGCCAACGTCCTGACTTTC	CASSSGTSGANVLTF
TRBJ2-1	-	TRBV6-1	TRBD2	TGTGCCAGCAGCCGACTAGCGGGGGGGCCGGATGAGCAGTTCTTC	CASSRLAGGPDEQFF
TRBJ2-3	-	TRBV10-3	TRBD1	TGTGCCATCAGAGGGACAGGGGCTCTAGATACGCAGTATTTT	CAIRGTGALDTQYF
TRBJ2-2	once	TRBV9	TRBD1	TGTGCCAGCAGCCCAACCCGACAGGGCGTTCTGAACACCGGGGAGCTGTTTTTT	CASSPTRQGVLNTGELFF
TRBJ1-3	-	TRBV6-1	-	TGTGCCAGCAGTGAGGTTCGGGAGCGAAACACCATATATTTT	CASSEVRERNTIYF
TRBJ2-3	-	TRBV10-1	-	TGCGCCAGCAGTGAAGGAGGGCCAGATACGCAGTATTTT	CASSEGGPDTQYF
TRBJ2-4	-	TRBV18	-	TGTGCCAGCTCACCATTTGTTCGAGGTTCCATAGCCAAAAACATTCAGTACTTC	CASSPFVRGSIAKNIQYF
TRBJ1-5	-	TRBV28	TRBD1	TGTGCCAGTCAGACCGGGACAGGGATACGACAGCCCCAGCATTTT	CASQTGTGIRQPQHF
TRBJ1-3	-	TRBV9	-	TGTGCCAGCAGCCCACTCTTCTCTGGAAACACCATATATTTT	CASSPLFSGNTIYF
TRBJ2-7	-	TRBV7-9	TRBD2	TGTGCCAGCAGCCCCAGCAGGGTGACTAGCGATCCCTGGACCTACGAGCAGTACTTC	CASSPSRVTSDPWTYEQYF
TRBJ2-5	-	TRBV4-1	TRBD1	TGCGCCAGCAGCCAAGAGGTTCCCACAGGGGTAGGGCAAGAGACCCAGTACTTC	CASSQEVPTGVGQETQYF
TRBJ2-3	-	TRBV2	TRBD1	TGTGCCAGCAGTGCGGACAGGGGGCGCGATACGCAGTATTTT	CASSADRGRDTQYF
TRBJ1-1	-	TRBV28	-	TGTGCCGTGCTAACAGTTAACACTGAAGCTTTCTTT	CAVLTVNTEAFF